The 29 T cell receptor beta chains given below trace back to one sample, sequenced in a study of vaccination and CD4 T cells after COVID-19. Described treatment: approximately 11-day PBMC culture with coronavirus spike peptide pools or control peptides (ViraFEST assay). What these receptors recognize is not known. Sequencing of the DNA from cultured CD4+ T cells was carried out with the Oncomine TCR Beta short-read assay. TCRdb independently ran MiXCR on the PCR reads; one entry per CDR3 protein. Among over 12,000 distinct CDR3 sequences listed, 40% to 50% were seen once. The sequencing sample was made of CD4+ T cells from blood, cultured in vitro. These receptors originate from a human donor who had recovered from COVID-19.

This clonotype was observed a few times. The J gene is TRBJ1-5, the V gene TRBV6-1; D uncertain. Germline V gives CDR1 MNHNS, CDR2 SASEGT. V was cut by 3 bases and J by 6 bases, with 12 bases left in between. The CDR3 is made up of 14 amino acids. This CDR3 is CASSDGGNLQPQHF. In nucleotides, the CDR3 is TGTGCCAGCAGTGACGGAGGAAATCTTCAGCCCCAGCATTTT.

The chain combines TRBV20-1 with TRBJ2-3, with TRBD2 matching over 8 bases. V was pared by 3 bases and J by 1 base, with 3 bases of the junction left unmatched. The CDR3 is 14 amino acids. The germline CDR1 and CDR2 sequences are DFQATT and SNEGSKA (reference sequence). The CDR3 spells CSASGRGGTDTQYF. For the CDR3, the DNA is TGCAGTGCTAGCGGGCGGGGGGGCACAGATACGCAGTATTTT.

This rearrangement joins TRBV28 to TRBJ2-7, with TRBD1 as a possible D gene (7 bases). The germline V gene encodes CDR1 MDHEN and CDR2 SYDVKM. The length of the CDR3 is 14 residues. V dropped 9 bases and J dropped 0 bases, with 15 bases sitting between them. The CDR3 DNA is TGTGCCAGTGAGGGGGCCGGGAGCTCCTACGAGCAGTACTTC. This codes for CASEGAGSSYEQYF.

In its sample, this clonotype was seen a few times. The chain recombines TRBV19 with TRBJ1-5; a weak D match, TRBD1 (5 bases). CDR1 is LNHDA and CDR2 is SQIVND in the germline V gene (reference sequence). Trimming removed 5 bases from V and 2 bases from J, with 19 bases in between. The CDR3 covers 17 residues. CDR3 nucleotide sequence: TGTGCCAGTAGTGCTTCCGGGGGTAGGGTTGGCAATCAGCCCCAGCATTTT. It yields the protein CASSASGGRVGNQPQHF.

The table lists this clonotype with a few counts. The chain has TRBV20-1 and TRBJ1-2; the D gene is possibly TRBD1 (5 bases). The CDR3 is 12 residues long. The V end lost 6 bases, the J end lost 14 bases, and 22 bases lay between the germline ends. The germline V gene has CDR1 DFQATT and CDR2 SNEGSKA (reference sequence). Here the CDR3 DNA reads TGCAGTGCCATCATCCAGGGAAAAGTACGTACCTTC. Its translation is CSAIIQGKVRTF.

This chain links TRBV29-1 with TRBJ1-3, with D hard to call. CDR3 length: 13 amino acids. CDR1 is SQVTM, CDR2 ANQGSEA, per germline. Trimming took off 5 bases at V and 4 bases at J, with 12 bases between the two ends. The CDR3 DNA reads as TGCAGCGTTAGAAAGTCGGACGGAAACACCATATATTTT. Encoded protein: CSVRKSDGNTIYF.

This sequence joins TRBV12-3 or TRBV12-4 and TRBJ1-5; unclear D gene. V was trimmed by 8 bases and J by 4 bases, leaving 15 bases between them. The CDR3 loop spans 14 amino acids. The CDR3 region has the DNA TGTGCCAGCTCGACTTCAGGCGGGAATCAGCCCCAGCATTTT. Residues: CASSTSGGNQPQHF.

This clonotype was seen more than once but under ten times. Written as DNA, the CDR3 is TGTGCCAGCAGTTACCTTAGACTAGCGGGGGGACAAGAGACCCAGTACTTC. It specifies CASSYLRLAGGQETQYF. The rearrangement uses TRBV6-2 or TRBV6-3 and TRBJ2-5; 13 nucleotides match TRBD2. From germline, CDR1 is MNHEY and CDR2 SVGEGT. V trimming: 2 bases; J trimming: 2 bases; junction bases outside the gene matches: 5. The length of the CDR3 is 17 residues.

The V call is TRBV11-3, the J call TRBJ1-1; D is ambiguous. V gave up 5 bases and J gave up 6 bases, with 13 bases separating them. Germline assignment: CDR1 SGHNT and CDR2 YENEEA. The CDR3 consists of 13 residues. The CDR3 DNA reads TGTGCCAGCAGCGCCCCTGGGATTGCTGAAGCTTTCTTT. Translation gives CASSAPGIAEAFF.

This clonotype came up a few times. This chain connects TRBV20-1 to TRBJ1-5, with D unresolved. With 5 bases removed from V and 5 bases from J, the gap between germline ends came to 13 bases. The CDR3 sequence is 13 residues long. CDR1 is DFQATT and CDR2 is SNEGSKA in the germline V gene (reference sequence). CDR3 in amino acids: CSARVREDQPQHF. Here the CDR3 DNA reads TGCAGTGCTCGCGTGCGGGAGGATCAGCCCCAGCATTTT.

This clonotype was counted only a few times. The chain recombines TRBV6-4 with TRBJ1-6, with TRBD1 matching 7 bases. CDR1 and CDR2 (germline): MRHNA, SNTAGT. The CDR3 is 15 residues long. The V gene end was trimmed by 6 bases and the J gene end by 4 bases; junction bases not matched to a gene: 6. The CDR3 DNA reads TGTGCCAGCAGCCCTCGGGGACAGTATAATTCACCCCTCCACTTT. This codes for CASSPRGQYNSPLHF.

The genes are TRBV19 and TRBJ2-5, with TRBD1 matching over 10 bases. Germline V gives CDR1 LNHDA, CDR2 SQIVND (reference sequence). V lost 5 bases and J lost 4; bases outside the gene matches: 1. The CDR3 runs 13 residues. The CDR3 nucleotides read TGTGCCAGTAGTGACAGGGGGCGAGAGACCCAGTACTTC. It yields the protein CASSDRGRETQYF. The full variable domain, its missing parts supplied by reference TRBV19 and TRBJ2-5, is DGGITQSPKYLFRKEGQNVTLSCEQNLNHDAMYWYRQDPGQGLRLIYYSQIVNDFQKGDIAEGYSVSREKKESFPLTVTSAQKNPTAFYLCASSDRGRETQYFGPGTRLLVL.

The chain is built from TRBV20-1 and TRBJ1-6, with D tentatively TRBD1 (6 bases). The CDR3 totals 16 residues. Trimming pared 6 bases from V and 3 bases from J, leaving 18 bases between. CDR1 and CDR2 (germline): DFQATT, SNEGSKA (reference sequence). The CDR3 nucleotides are TGCAGTGCCAACCCTGATGGACAGCGCTATAATTCACCCCTCCACTTT. It codes for CSANPDGQRYNSPLHF.

V gene TRBV2 combines with J gene TRBJ1-3; no clear D. Deletions cut 6 bases from V and 0 bases from J, with 12 bases between. This CDR3 region has 15 residues. CDR1 SNHLY and CDR2 FYNNEI come from the germline V gene. The CDR3 is CASRAEDISGNTIYF. The CDR3 DNA follows: TGTGCCAGCAGGGCGGAGGATATCTCTGGAAACACCATATATTTT.

The V call is TRBV7-2, the J call TRBJ2-3, with a possible D match to TRBD2 (7 bases). Germline loops: CDR1 SGHTA, CDR2 FQGNSA. The V end lost 1 base, the J end lost 3 bases, and 23 bases lay between the germline ends. This CDR3 has 19 amino acids. Here the CDR3 DNA reads TGTGCCAGCAGCTTAGTATTTAGGCGGGGGCGGCCCTTGACAGATACGCAGTATTTT. Translation gives CASSLVFRRGRPLTDTQYF.

There are a few counts of this clonotype. The genes are TRBV28 and TRBJ2-7; 7 positions agree with TRBD2. The germline CDR1 and CDR2 sequences are MDHEN and SYDVKM. V trimming: 7 bases; J trimming: 5 bases; junction bases outside the gene matches: 8. CDR3 length: 13 amino acids. The CDR3 DNA sequence: TGTGCCAGCACCCGAACGGGGGGTAACGAGCAGTACTTC. Its protein product is CASTRTGGNEQYF.

The chain recombines TRBV12-3 or TRBV12-4 with TRBJ1-1; D is ambiguous. CDR3 length: 15 amino acids. The V end was cut by 2 bases, the J end by 9 bases, with 19 bases between. The CDR3 protein is CASSLSGRYDAKAFF. The CDR3 DNA reads as TGTGCCAGCAGTTTATCAGGACGGTACGACGCCAAAGCTTTCTTT.

This clonotype was observed a few times. The CDR3 DNA sequence: TGTGCCAGCAGCTTGGGTGGACAGGGCCCCAAGAAGGCCCAGTACTTC. Protein: CASSLGGQGPKKAQYF. The chain combines TRBV5-4 with TRBJ2-5, with 8 bases fitting TRBD1. The germline V gene has CDR1 SGHNT and CDR2 YYREEE (reference sequence). The CDR3 runs to 16 residues. With V trimmed by 0 bases and J by 9 bases, 13 bases remained unmatched.

The table lists this clonotype with a few counts. The genes are TRBV19 and TRBJ1-1; D is ambiguous. Germline lookup yields CDR1 LNHDA and CDR2 SQIVND (reference sequence). The CDR3 length is 15 residues. V gave up 7 bases and J gave up 0 bases, with 15 bases separating them. CDR3 sequence reads: CASTSFRGLNTEAFF. CDR3 in DNA: TGTGCCAGTACCTCGTTTAGAGGTCTGAACACTGAAGCTTTCTTT.

This clonotype was counted only a few times. The rearrangement joins TRBV2 to TRBJ1-1; no definite D call. The ends were cut back, 7 bases at V and 1 base at J, with 16 bases in the middle. This CDR3 comprises 15 residues. Germline V gene sequence: CDR1 SNHLY, CDR2 FYNNEI. Written as DNA, the CDR3 is TGTGCCAGCACCCCGCCCCCGGGAAGGAACACTGAAGCTTTCTTT. This sequence encodes CASTPPPGRNTEAFF.

This clonotype appeared a single time. The genes are TRBV20-1 and TRBJ2-7, with TRBD1 as a possible D gene (5 bases). Germline loops: CDR1 DFQATT, CDR2 SNEGSKA (reference sequence). The CDR3 length is 13 residues. The chain's CDR3 is CSANGQGGYEQYF. CDR3 nucleotides: TGCAGCGCCAACGGGCAGGGCGGCTACGAGCAGTACTTC.

The chain combines TRBV7-9 with TRBJ1-6; no definite D call. The V end lost 0 bases, the J end lost 10 bases, and 4 bases lay between the germline ends. The germline gives CDR1 SEHNR, CDR2 FQNEAQ (reference sequence). CDR3 length: 12 amino acids. The CDR3 protein is CASSLAGSPLHF. CDR3 DNA sequence: TGTGCCAGCAGCTTAGCTGGCTCACCCCTCCACTTT.

This clonotype was seen only a few times. The chain is built from TRBV20-1 and TRBJ1-2; TRBD1 is a possible D gene (5 bases). V was pared by 6 bases and J by 6 bases, with 20 bases between. Germline CDR1 and CDR2: DFQATT and SNEGSKA (reference sequence). This CDR3 is built from 14 residues. The CDR3 sequence is CSAINQGIQDGYTF. DNA of the CDR3: TGCAGTGCAATTAACCAGGGTATCCAGGATGGCTACACCTTC.

This clonotype was counted a few times. CDR3 in DNA: TGTGCCAGCAGTTTCGGCCAGAACACTGAAGCTTTCTTT. Protein product: CASSFGQNTEAFF. The V call is TRBV12-3 or TRBV12-4, the J call TRBJ1-1; D unclear. Trimming shortened V by 3 bases and J by 1 base, and 6 bases separated the two germline ends. This CDR3 is built from 13 residues.

This clonotype was picked up a small number of times. The chain links TRBV20-1 to TRBJ2-5; 8 nucleotides line up with TRBD1. Germline CDR1 and CDR2: DFQATT and SNEGSKA (reference sequence). This CDR3 contains 15 residues. The V and J ends lost 1 base and 1 base, in that order; junction bases with no gene match: 5. CDR3 DNA: TGCAGTGCTAGAGGGGACAGGAGACGCCAAGAGACCCAGTACTTC. Translating gives CSARGDRRRQETQYF.

J is TRBJ1-1 and V is TRBV19; 10 nucleotides match TRBD1. This CDR3 region has 16 residues. Germline V gene lookup returns CDR1 LNHDA and CDR2 SQIVND (reference sequence). V shed 7 bases and J 2 bases; nucleotides not matched to a gene: 10. The CDR3 sequence: CASKGTGAVLNTEAFF. The CDR3 DNA reads as TGTGCCAGTAAGGGGACAGGGGCTGTATTAAACACTGAAGCTTTCTTT.

In this sample, this clonotype turned up once. This chain uses TRBV5-1 with TRBJ2-3; D unclear. Trimming took off 3 bases at V and 3 bases at J, with 14 bases between the two ends. Per the germline V gene, CDR1 is SGHRS and CDR2 is YFSETQ. The CDR3 runs 15 residues. This CDR3 reads CASSSDPSATDTQYF. CDR3 nucleotide sequence: TGCGCCAGCAGCTCAGATCCAAGCGCGACAGATACGCAGTATTTT.

The chain joins TRBV5-1 to TRBJ2-3; weak D call: TRBD1 (5 bases). The CDR3 contains 16 residues. Trimming took off 0 bases at V and 4 bases at J, with 15 bases between the two ends. Germline V gene lookup returns CDR1 SGHRS and CDR2 YFSETQ. The CDR3 DNA sequence: TGCGCCAGCAGCTTGGCCGGCGCAGGGTTCTCAGATACGCAGTATTTT. Protein product: CASSLAGAGFSDTQYF.

This clonotype showed up just a few times. The V gene is TRBV20-1, the J gene TRBJ1-3; D gene ambiguous. The V gene's germline CDR1 is DFQATT and CDR2 SNEGSKA (reference sequence). Trimming cost V 3 bases and J 4 bases, with 16 bases left between them. The CDR3 contains 15 residues. The CDR3 DNA is TGCAGTGCTAGGGACCCTAGGAAGGTGGGAAACACCATATATTTT. This encodes CSARDPRKVGNTIYF.